These 29 T cell receptor beta chains originate from one sample sequenced in a study of T-cell reconstitution after alpha-beta-depleted transplantation in children. Unique molecular identifiers tagged the TCRbeta library. TCRdb independently ran MiXCR on the PCR reads; one entry per CDR3 protein. The sample lists 440,000 or so distinct CDR3 sequences, around 46% occurring once. The specimen was PBMCs, collected before TCRalphabeta/CD19-depleted stem cell transplant. These receptor sequences come from a girl under 10 years old with aplastic anemia, due to receive a stem cell transplant.

V gene TRBV7-2 combines with J gene TRBJ1-5, with D perhaps matching TRBD1 (5 bases). V lost 1 base, J lost 4 bases, and 11 bases lay in between. In germline, CDR1 is SGHTA, CDR2 FQGNSA. The CDR3 sequence is 15 residues long. The DNA for the CDR3 is TGTGCCAGCAGCTTAGTGAGACAGTTGAATCAGCCCCAGCATTTT. Residues: CASSLVRQLNQPQHF.

This clonotype has a count of ten or more. The V call is TRBV25-1, the J call TRBJ2-6; 7 bases match TRBD1. V was pared by 3 bases and J by 1 base, with 9 bases of the junction left unmatched. Per germline, CDR1 MGHDK and CDR2 SYGVNS. The CDR3 runs to 18 residues. CDR3 region: CASSDYGTASSGANVLTF. The CDR3 coding sequence is TGTGCCAGCAGTGACTATGGGACAGCCTCGTCTGGGGCCAACGTCCTGACTTTC.

The chain joins TRBV6-5 to TRBJ1-1; D may be TRBD1 (6 bases). V dropped 2 bases and J dropped 9 bases, with 19 bases sitting between them. CDR3 length: 15 residues. CDR1 and CDR2 from the germline V gene are MNHEY and SVGAGI. The CDR3: CASSYEGGQSRQAFF. In DNA form, the CDR3 reads TGTGCCAGCAGTTACGAGGGAGGACAGAGCCGTCAAGCTTTCTTT.

This clonotype was observed many times. This chain connects TRBV5-1 to TRBJ1-3; D is uncertain. The germline gives CDR1 SGHRS, CDR2 YFSETQ. The ends were cut back, 4 bases at V and 0 bases at J, with 11 bases in the middle. This CDR3 spans 15 amino acids. The DNA of the CDR3 is TGCGCCAGCAGCCCTTCGACACTCTCTGGAAACACCATATATTTT. Translation gives CASSPSTLSGNTIYF.

The chain couples TRBV20-1 to TRBJ1-3; D is uncertain. Germline values: CDR1 DFQATT, CDR2 SNEGSKA (reference sequence). V lost 4 bases to trimming and J lost 2 bases, with 18 bases between them. The CDR3 loop spans 16 amino acids. This CDR3 is CSAKDPSRGTGNTIYF. The CDR3 DNA follows: TGCAGTGCTAAAGACCCCTCTCGAGGGACTGGAAACACCATATATTTT.

Ten or more counts support this clonotype. This rearrangement joins TRBV7-2 to TRBJ2-3; 7 positions match TRBD2. With 5 bases clipped from V and 2 bases from J, the junction kept 7 bases outside the gene matches. Looked up from germline, CDR1 is SGHTA and CDR2 is FQGNSA. This CDR3 contains 15 residues. DNA for the CDR3: TGTGCCAGCAGCCAACCTGGGACTATCACAGATACGCAGTATTTT. Its translation is CASSQPGTITDTQYF.

The chain uses TRBV12-3 or TRBV12-4 and TRBJ2-3, with TRBD2 matching 7 bases. V shed 6 bases and J 0 bases; nucleotides not matched to a gene: 9. CDR3 length: 16 amino acids. The CDR3 DNA sequence: TGTGCCAGCAGCACCTGGGGGGGAGGAAGCACAGATACGCAGTATTTT. It encodes CASSTWGGGSTDTQYF.

This clonotype was seen a few times. The genes are TRBV7-9 and TRBJ2-1, with 11 positions matching TRBD2. The germline CDR1 and CDR2 sequences are SEHNR and FQNEAQ (reference sequence). V dropped 4 bases and J dropped 10; count of bases not matched to a gene: 6. CDR3 length: 14 residues. CDR3 sequence: CASSYLAGGYEQFF. CDR3 nucleotides: TGTGCCAGCAGCTATTTAGCGGGAGGGTACGAGCAGTTCTTC.

To note about this clonotype: Given a much more abundant clone one base away, this may be a read error. The J gene is TRBJ2-1, the V gene TRBV9; unclear D gene. The CDR3 runs 15 residues. CDR1 and CDR2 (germline): SGDLS, YYNGEE. The germline V and J ends were trimmed by 2 bases and 2 bases, with 11 bases remaining between them. CDR3 residues: CASSVRWGPYNEQFF. The DNA for the CDR3 is TGTGCCAGCAGCGTCAGGTGGGGTCCCTACAATGAGCAGTTCTTC.

The rearrangement links TRBV12-3 or TRBV12-4 to TRBJ2-3; D is unresolved. The CDR3 length is 13 residues. Trimming shortened V by 11 bases and J by 5 bases, and 17 bases separated the two germline ends. The CDR3 coding sequence is TGTGCCGCCGCCACCTCTTCTCGAGATACGCAGTATTTT. This sequence encodes CAAATSSRDTQYF.

This clonotype has at least ten counts. This sequence joins TRBV5-1 and TRBJ2-2, with D perhaps TRBD1 (6 bases). Germline V gene data show CDR1 as SGHRS and CDR2 as YFSETQ. V was shortened by 4 bases and J by 5 bases, with 15 bases between the two germline ends. The length of the CDR3 is 15 residues. The CDR3 region is CASSERAGTTGELFF. CDR3 nucleotides: TGCGCCAGCAGCGAAAGGGCCGGGACAACCGGGGAGCTGTTTTTT. Looking up the rest from reference TRBV5-1 and TRBJ2-2 gives the full variable domain: KAGVTQTPRYLIKTRGQQVTLSCSPISGHRSVSWYQQTPGQGLQFLFEYFSETQRNKGNFPGRFSGRQFSNSRSEMNVSTLELGDSALYLCASSERAGTTGELFFGEGSRLTVL.

The gene calls are TRBV27 and TRBJ1-1; D ambiguous. The CDR3 spans 15 residues. Germline-derived CDR1 and CDR2 are MNHEY and SMNVEV (reference sequence). Trimming removed 8 bases from V and 6 bases from J, with 22 bases in between. The CDR3: CASSRRCKFCAEAFF. The CDR3 coding sequence is TGTGCCAGCTCAAGAAGGTGTAAGTTTTGCGCTGAAGCTTTCTTT.

This clonotype was detected many times. This chain connects TRBV7-9 to TRBJ2-3, with 7 bases identical to TRBD1. This CDR3 region has 15 residues. Germline assignment: CDR1 SEHNR and CDR2 FQNEAQ (reference sequence). The J segment lost 3 bases and the V segment lost 2 bases, leaving 5 bases of the junction unmatched. The CDR3 sequence is CASSLLTGYTDTQYF. The CDR3 coding sequence is TGTGCCAGCAGCTTACTGACAGGGTATACAGATACGCAGTATTTT. The whole variable domain, remainder taken from reference TRBV7-9 and TRBJ2-3, is DTGVSQNPRHKITKRGQNVTFRCDPISEHNRLYWYRQTLGQGPEFLTYFQNEAQLEKSRLLSDRFSAERPKGSFSTLEIQRTEQGDSAMYLCASSLLTGYTDTQYFGPGTRLTVL.

The gene calls are TRBV5-1 and TRBJ2-7, with TRBD1 identical over 7 bases. Germline CDR1 is SGHRS and CDR2 is YFSETQ. This CDR3 contains 14 residues. J lost 6 bases, V lost 7 bases, and 13 bases had no gene match. CDR3 coding DNA: TGCGCCAGCGGCCCGCCCGGGACAGAGGGCGAGCAGTACTTC. Residues: CASGPPGTEGEQYF.

The rearrangement joins TRBV5-1 to TRBJ2-7; no clear D. The CDR3 is made up of 14 amino acids. Trimming removed 7 bases at V and 3 bases at J, with 17 bases between. Looked up from germline, CDR1 is SGHRS and CDR2 is YFSETQ. CDR3 region: CASGYSGSDYEQYF. The CDR3 region has the DNA TGCGCCAGCGGTTATTCTGGGTCCGACTACGAGCAGTACTTC.

There are many counts of this clonotype. The DNA for the CDR3 is TGCGCCAGCAGCTTATTAACTAGCGGGAAAGCAGATACGCAGTATTTT. It encodes CASSLLTSGKADTQYF. The chain couples TRBV5-1 to TRBJ2-3, with 10 bases identical to TRBD2. Trimming cost V 2 bases and J 4 bases; bases outside gene matches: 7. There are 16 residues in the CDR3. The germline CDR1 and CDR2 sequences are SGHRS and YFSETQ.

The genes are TRBV5-3 and TRBJ2-6; D remains unclear. TRBV5-3 belongs to the ORF category, with a function that is uncertain. Deletions cut 0 bases from V and 0 bases from J, with 10 bases between. The CDR3 covers 17 residues. This CDR3 is CARSLAGRVSGANVLTF. As DNA, the CDR3 is TGTGCCAGAAGCTTGGCGGGTAGAGTCTCTGGGGCCAACGTCCTGACTTTC.

This clonotype has more than one count but fewer than ten. The chain is built from TRBV10-3 and TRBJ2-2; D possibly corresponds to TRBD1 (5 bases). Germline CDR1 is ENHRY and CDR2 is SYGVKD. The length of the CDR3 is 16 residues. Trimming left V 2 bases short and J 6 bases short, with 16 bases between. The CDR3 region is CAISELQGVSAGELFF. CDR3 nucleotides: TGTGCCATCAGTGAGCTCCAAGGGGTCTCGGCCGGGGAGCTGTTTTTT.

The chain employs TRBV4-2 and TRBJ2-1; the match to TRBD2 covers 16 bases. Germline V gene lookup returns CDR1 LGHNA and CDR2 YNFKEQ. The CDR3 is 17 residues long. J gave up 4 bases and V 4 bases, and 4 bases lay outside the gene matches. CDR3: CASSPGTSGRAYNEQFF. The CDR3 region has the DNA TGTGCCAGCAGCCCCGGGACTAGCGGGAGGGCATACAATGAGCAGTTCTTC.

The V gene is TRBV7-3, the J gene TRBJ2-1; 14 bases align to TRBD2. Germline lookup yields CDR1 SGHTA and CDR2 FQGTGA. The CDR3 has 15 amino acids. Unmatched junction bases numbered 3, after V lost 3 bases and J lost 8 bases. As DNA, the CDR3 is TGTGCCAGCAGCTTGGGACTAGCGGGGGTCCATGAGCAGTTCTTC. It specifies CASSLGLAGVHEQFF.

This clonotype came up many times. The rearrangement uses TRBV29-1 and TRBJ2-3, with a weak D call TRBD1 (6 bases). The CDR3 spans 12 residues. Between the trimmed V and J ends, which lost 2 bases and 6 bases, there was a span of 9 bases. Looked up from germline, CDR1 is SQVTM and CDR2 is ANQGSEA. The DNA for the CDR3 is TGCAGCGTTGAAACAGGGCCTGATACGCAGTATTTT. Its translation: CSVETGPDTQYF.

The CDR3 spells CSVETRPPEAPGIQETQYF. The CDR3, as DNA: TGCAGCGTTGAAACTCGCCCCCCGGAGGCGCCCGGGATTCAAGAGACCCAGTACTTC. The chain links TRBV29-1 to TRBJ2-5, with D tentatively TRBD2 (5 bases). The germline V gene encodes CDR1 SQVTM and CDR2 ANQGSEA. V shed 2 bases and J shed 2 bases, with 27 bases lying between them. This CDR3 is built from 19 residues.

This clonotype showed up just once. The chain has TRBV20-1 and TRBJ2-7, with 9 nucleotides matching TRBD2. Germline CDR1 and CDR2: DFQATT and SNEGSKA (reference sequence). CDR3 length: 14 residues. After removal of 0 bases from V and 5 bases from J, the junction contained 5 bases not matched to a gene. The CDR3 nucleotides read TGCAGTGCTAGAGAAGCTAGCGGGATTCACGAGCAGTACTTC. Amino acid sequence: CSAREASGIHEQYF.

V and J are TRBV4-1 and TRBJ2-7; D uncertain. V was cut by 3 bases and J by 8 bases, with 14 bases left in between. The germline V gene encodes CDR1 MGHRA and CDR2 YSYEKL. The CDR3 is 13 residues long. The CDR3 nucleotides are TGCGCCAGCAGCCAGGGGTTTGGAGAAAAGCAGTACTTC. This encodes CASSQGFGEKQYF.

V gene TRBV7-2 combines with J gene TRBJ2-5; 8 bases map to TRBD2. After removal of 1 base from V and 5 bases from J, the junction contained 12 bases not matched to a gene. CDR1 and CDR2 from the germline V gene are SGHTA and FQGNSA. This CDR3 comprises 17 residues. In DNA form, the CDR3 reads TGTGCCAGCAGCTTAGGGTGGCGGGGGGCCCGGGTGGAGACCCAGTACTTC. Translating it yields CASSLGWRGARVETQYF. Together with reference TRBV7-2 and TRBJ2-5, the CDR3 gives the full variable domain: GAGVSQSPSNKVTEKGKDVELRCDPISGHTALYWYRQSLGQGLEFLIYFQGNSAPDKSGLPSDRFSAERTGGSVSTLTIQRTQQEDSAVYLCASSLGWRGARVETQYFGPGTRLLVL.

The genes are TRBV20-1 and TRBJ2-2; no firm D call. Germline V gives CDR1 DFQATT, CDR2 SNEGSKA (reference sequence). This CDR3 spans 12 amino acids. V shed 6 bases and J shed 3 bases, with 8 bases lying between them. The CDR3 spells CSAKQDTGELFF. The DNA for the CDR3 is TGCAGTGCAAAACAAGACACCGGGGAGCTGTTTTTT.

This clonotype appeared a few times. The rearrangement joins TRBV4-1 to TRBJ2-2; TRBD2 matches 14 bases. CDR1 MGHRA and CDR2 YSYEKL come from the germline V gene. This CDR3 region has 21 residues. The junction had 19 bases not matched to a gene; V was cut back by 4 bases and J by 6 bases. CDR3 sequence: CASSPRGVPGLAGVMAGELFF. CDR3 nucleotide sequence: TGCGCCAGCAGCCCCCGGGGAGTGCCGGGACTAGCGGGAGTAATGGCCGGGGAGCTGTTTTTT.

This chain uses TRBV27 with TRBJ2-7, with TRBD1 matching 7 bases. Germline CDR1 reads MNHEY; CDR2 reads SMNVEV (reference sequence). Unmatched junction bases numbered 4, after V lost 3 bases and J lost 2 bases. The CDR3 has 14 residues. CDR3 sequence: CASSFQQGTYEQYF. The CDR3 DNA is TGTGCCAGCAGTTTCCAACAGGGGACCTACGAGCAGTACTTC.

The V and J genes are TRBV28 and TRBJ1-5, with D possibly matching TRBD1 (5 bases). Germline-derived CDR1 and CDR2 are MDHEN and SYDVKM. V lost 5 bases and J lost 2, with 13 bases in between. This CDR3 region has 15 residues. The CDR3 loop is CASSGGAWGNQPQHF. In nucleotides, the CDR3 is TGTGCCAGCAGTGGAGGGGCATGGGGCAATCAGCCCCAGCATTTT.